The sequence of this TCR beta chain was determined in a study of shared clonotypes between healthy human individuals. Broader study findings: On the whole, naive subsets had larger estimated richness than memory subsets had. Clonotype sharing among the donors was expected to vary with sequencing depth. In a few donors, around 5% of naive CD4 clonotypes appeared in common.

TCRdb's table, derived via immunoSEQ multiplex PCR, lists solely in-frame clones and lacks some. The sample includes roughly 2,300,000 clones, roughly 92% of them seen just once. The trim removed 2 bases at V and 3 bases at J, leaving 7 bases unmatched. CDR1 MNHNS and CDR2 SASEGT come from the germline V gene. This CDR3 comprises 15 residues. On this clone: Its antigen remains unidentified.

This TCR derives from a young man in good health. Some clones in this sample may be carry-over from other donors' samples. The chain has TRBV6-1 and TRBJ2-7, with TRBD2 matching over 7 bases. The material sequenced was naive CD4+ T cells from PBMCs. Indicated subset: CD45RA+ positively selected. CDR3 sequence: CASSESLAAYYEQYF. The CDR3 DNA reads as TGTGCCAGCAGTGAATCGCTAGCGGCTTACTACGAGCAGTACTTC.